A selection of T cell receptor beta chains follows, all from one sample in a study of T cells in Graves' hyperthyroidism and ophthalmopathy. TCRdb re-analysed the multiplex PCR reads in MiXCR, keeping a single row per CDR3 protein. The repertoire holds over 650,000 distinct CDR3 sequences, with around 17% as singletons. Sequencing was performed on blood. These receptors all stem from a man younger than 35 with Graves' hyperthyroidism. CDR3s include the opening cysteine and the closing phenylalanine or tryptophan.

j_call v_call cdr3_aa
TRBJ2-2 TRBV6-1 CASSSIGGVGELFF
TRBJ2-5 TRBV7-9 CASSTQTLSETQYF
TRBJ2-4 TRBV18 CASSLDPGRTIRAKNIQYF
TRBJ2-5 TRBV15 CATSPPVGSQETQYF
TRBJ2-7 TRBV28 CASSPGTGASEQYF
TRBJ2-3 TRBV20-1 CSARDRALPTSQYF
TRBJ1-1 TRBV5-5 CASSLEGGALNTEAFF
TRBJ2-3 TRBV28 CASRAESDTQYF
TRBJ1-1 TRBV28 CASSFWTGDFGTEAFF
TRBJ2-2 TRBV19 CASMINLANTGELFF
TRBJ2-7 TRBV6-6 CASSYGSGTEYEQYF
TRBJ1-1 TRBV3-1 CASSSQGLGTEAFF
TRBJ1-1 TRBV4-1 CASSQGPMGKGTEAFF
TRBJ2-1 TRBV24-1 CATSRDILGNEQFF
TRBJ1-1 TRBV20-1 CSAMQGRNTEAFF
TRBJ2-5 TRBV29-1 CSVSRRGGETQYF
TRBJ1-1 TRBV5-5 CASSPSSRGLNTEAFF
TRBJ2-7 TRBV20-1 CSAITRAERSSSYEQYF
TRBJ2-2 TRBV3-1 CASSQGGATGELFF
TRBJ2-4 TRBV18 CASSLQGATIQYF
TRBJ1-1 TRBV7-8 CASSFEELNTEAFF
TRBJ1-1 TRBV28 CASSQGIDTEAFF
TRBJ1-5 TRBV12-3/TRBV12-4 CASSPGQVGAQPQHF
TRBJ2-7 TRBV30 CAWTDRAYEQYF
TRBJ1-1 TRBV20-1 CSVSRGTNTEAFF
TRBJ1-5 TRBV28 CATEGSDRAGNQPQHF
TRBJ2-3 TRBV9 CASSVGTITDTQYF
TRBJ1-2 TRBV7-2 CASRPRQGLSLGYTF
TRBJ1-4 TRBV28 CASSFGQSGTEKLFF
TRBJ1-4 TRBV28 CASSLLGKLFF
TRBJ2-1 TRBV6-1 CASSEDGTGSNNEQFF
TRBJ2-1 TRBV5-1 CASTEGGYNEQFF
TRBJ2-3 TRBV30 CTWSDPGLAGDADTQYF
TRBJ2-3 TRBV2 CASRTGTPSDTQYF
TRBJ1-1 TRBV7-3 CASSLMSAPNTEAFF